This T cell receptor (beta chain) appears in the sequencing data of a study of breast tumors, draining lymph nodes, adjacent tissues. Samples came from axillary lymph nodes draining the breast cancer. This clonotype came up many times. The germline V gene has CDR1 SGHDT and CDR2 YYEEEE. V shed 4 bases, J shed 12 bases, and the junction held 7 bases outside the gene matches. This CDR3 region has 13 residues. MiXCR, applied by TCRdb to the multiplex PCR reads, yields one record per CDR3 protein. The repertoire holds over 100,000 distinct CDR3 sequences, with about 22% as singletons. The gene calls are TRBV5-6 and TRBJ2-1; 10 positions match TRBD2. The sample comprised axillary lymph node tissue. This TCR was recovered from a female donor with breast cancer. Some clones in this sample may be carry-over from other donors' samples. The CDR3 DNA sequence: TGTGCCAGCAGCGTCTTAGCGGGAGGTGGGCAGTTCTTC. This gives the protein CASSVLAGGGQFF.